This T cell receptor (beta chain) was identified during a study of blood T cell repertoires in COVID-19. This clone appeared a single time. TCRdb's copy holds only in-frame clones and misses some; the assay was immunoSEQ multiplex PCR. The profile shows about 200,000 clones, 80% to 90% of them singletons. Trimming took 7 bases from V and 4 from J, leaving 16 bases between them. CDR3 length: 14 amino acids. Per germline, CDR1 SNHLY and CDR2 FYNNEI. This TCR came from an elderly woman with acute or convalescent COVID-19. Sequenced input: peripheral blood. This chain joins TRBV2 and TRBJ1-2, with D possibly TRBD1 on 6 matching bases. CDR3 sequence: CASKRAGVVYGYTF. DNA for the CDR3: TGTGCCAGCAAGAGGGCAGGGGTGGTCTATGGCTACACCTTC. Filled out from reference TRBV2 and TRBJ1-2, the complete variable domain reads EPEVTQTPSHQVTQMGQEVILRCVPISNHLYFYWYRQILGQKVEFLVSFYNNEISEKSEIFDDQFSVERPDGSNFTLKIRSTKLEDSAMYFCASKRAGVVYGYTFGSGTRLTVV.